This entry lists 7 T cell receptor beta chains sequenced from one sample in a study of OX40 agonist ivuxolimab in advanced cancers. Profiling relied on immunoSEQ multiplex PCR, and the TCRdb table lists in-frame clones only, not all of them. The profile shows approximately 70,000 clones, over 75% of them singletons. This sample comprised CD4+ or CD8+ T cells sorted from blood, obtained in a trial of the OX40 agonist ivuxolimab. Receptors were obtained from an adult with an advanced solid tumor such as melanoma, head and neck, liver or kidney cancer.

V gene TRBV13 combines with J gene TRBJ2-3; weak D call: TRBD2 (7 bases). Germline V gene lookup returns CDR1 PRHDT and CDR2 FYEKMQ (reference sequence). CDR3 length: 15 amino acids. V lost 6 bases and J lost 1, with 14 bases in between. CDR3 protein: CASRKGGPGTDTQYF. In DNA form, the CDR3 reads TGTGCCAGCAGGAAGGGGGGGCCGGGCACAGATACGCAGTATTTT.

The genes are TRBV27 and TRBJ2-3, with D perhaps TRBD1 (5 bases). Germline CDR1 and CDR2: MNHEY and SMNVEV (reference sequence). With 0 bases removed from V and 8 bases from J, the gap between germline ends came to 12 bases. The CDR3 contains 14 residues. CDR3 coding DNA: TGTGCCAGCAGTTTATCACAGGCCTTGGGTACGCAGTATTTT. As protein: CASSLSQALGTQYF.

In regard to this clone: One end of the junction varies from germline; a read error may be responsible. V gene TRBV10-3 combines with J gene TRBJ2-3; 7 bases are a match to TRBD1. The germline V gene has CDR1 ENHRY and CDR2 SYGVKD. The CDR3 length is 15 residues. The CDR3 DNA reads as TGTGCCATCAATGAGGGGGCTTTCAGCACAGATACGCAGTATTTT. Translation: CAINEGAFSTDTQYF.

V and J are TRBV19 and TRBJ2-7, with D uncertain. The germline V and J ends were trimmed by 2 bases and 3 bases, with 8 bases remaining between them. The CDR3 extends over 13 amino acids. Germline loops: CDR1 LNHDA, CDR2 SQIVND (reference sequence). The CDR3, as DNA: TGTGCCAGTAGTATACAACCATTCTACGAGCAGTACTTC. This translates into CASSIQPFYEQYF.

The chain links TRBV19 to TRBJ2-7; TRBD2 agrees at 7 bases. Looked up from germline, CDR1 is LNHDA and CDR2 is SQIVND (reference sequence). V lost 6 bases to trimming and J lost 0 bases; unmatched junction nucleotides: 8. The CDR3 length is 15 residues. CDR3 sequence (DNA): TGTGCCAGTAGGTTTAGCGGGTCCCTCTCCTACGAGCAGTACTTC. Translation gives CASRFSGSLSYEQYF.

This chain joins TRBV28 and TRBJ1-3; D unclear. This CDR3 is 14 amino acids long. In germline, CDR1 is MDHEN, CDR2 SYDVKM. V was pared by 3 bases and J by 1 base, with 7 bases between. The CDR3 loop reads CASSLQFSGNTIYF. CDR3 coding DNA: TGTGCCAGCAGTTTGCAATTTTCTGGAAACACCATATATTTT.

Points on this clone: The junction and the germline gene differ at one end; a read error may be behind it. CDR3 loop: CASSLWGPPIF. CDR3 nucleotide sequence: TGTGCCAGCAGTTTATGGGGGCCCCCAATCTTT. This chain links TRBV28 with TRBJ1-1, with TRBD1 as a possible D gene (5 bases). This CDR3 has 11 residues. The germline CDR1 and CDR2 sequences are MDHEN and SYDVKM.